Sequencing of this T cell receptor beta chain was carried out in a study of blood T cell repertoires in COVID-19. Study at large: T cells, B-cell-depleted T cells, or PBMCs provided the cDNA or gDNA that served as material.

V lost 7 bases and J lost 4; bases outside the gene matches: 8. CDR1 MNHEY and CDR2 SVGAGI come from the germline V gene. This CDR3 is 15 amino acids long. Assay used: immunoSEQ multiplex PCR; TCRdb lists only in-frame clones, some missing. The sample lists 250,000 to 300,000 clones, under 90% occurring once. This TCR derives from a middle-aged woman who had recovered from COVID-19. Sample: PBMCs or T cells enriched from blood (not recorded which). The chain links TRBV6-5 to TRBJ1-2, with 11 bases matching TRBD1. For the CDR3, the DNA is TGTGCCAGCAACCGCCGGGACAGGGGGAGCTATGGCTACACCTTC. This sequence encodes CASNRRDRGSYGYTF.